A single T cell receptor (beta chain) is shown here with its context. These data are taken from a study of blood T cell repertoires in COVID-19. Produced via immunoSEQ multiplex PCR; TCRdb's table is partial and in-frame only. The sample includes about 230,000 clones, approximately 86% of them seen just once. V lost 3 bases, J lost 1 base, and 7 bases stayed unmatched. CDR3 length: 17 amino acids. CDR1 SGDLS and CDR2 YYNGEE come from the germline V gene. The receptor was derived from a woman aged 25 to 39 with COVID-19, enrolled during active disease. Sequencing used peripheral blood. The chain has TRBV9 and TRBJ2-6, with 7 bases fitting TRBD1. Here the CDR3 reads CASSAGQLRSGANVLTF. For the CDR3, the DNA is TGTGCCAGCAGCGCGGGACAGCTCCGATCTGGGGCCAACGTCCTGACTTTC.